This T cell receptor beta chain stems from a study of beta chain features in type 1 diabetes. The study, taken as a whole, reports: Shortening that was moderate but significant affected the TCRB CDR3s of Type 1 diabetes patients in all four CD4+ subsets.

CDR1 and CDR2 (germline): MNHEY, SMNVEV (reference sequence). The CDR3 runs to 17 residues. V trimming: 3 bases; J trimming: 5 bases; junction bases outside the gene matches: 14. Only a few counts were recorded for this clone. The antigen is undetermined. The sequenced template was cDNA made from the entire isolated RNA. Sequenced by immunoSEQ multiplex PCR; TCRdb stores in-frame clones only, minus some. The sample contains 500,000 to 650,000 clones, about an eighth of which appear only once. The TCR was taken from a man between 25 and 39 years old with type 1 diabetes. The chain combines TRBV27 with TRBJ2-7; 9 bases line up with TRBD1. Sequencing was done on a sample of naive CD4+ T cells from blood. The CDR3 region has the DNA TGTGCCAGCAGTTTCAACTCTTTAGGACAGGGGATCAACGAGCAGTACTTC. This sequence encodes CASSFNSLGQGINEQYF.